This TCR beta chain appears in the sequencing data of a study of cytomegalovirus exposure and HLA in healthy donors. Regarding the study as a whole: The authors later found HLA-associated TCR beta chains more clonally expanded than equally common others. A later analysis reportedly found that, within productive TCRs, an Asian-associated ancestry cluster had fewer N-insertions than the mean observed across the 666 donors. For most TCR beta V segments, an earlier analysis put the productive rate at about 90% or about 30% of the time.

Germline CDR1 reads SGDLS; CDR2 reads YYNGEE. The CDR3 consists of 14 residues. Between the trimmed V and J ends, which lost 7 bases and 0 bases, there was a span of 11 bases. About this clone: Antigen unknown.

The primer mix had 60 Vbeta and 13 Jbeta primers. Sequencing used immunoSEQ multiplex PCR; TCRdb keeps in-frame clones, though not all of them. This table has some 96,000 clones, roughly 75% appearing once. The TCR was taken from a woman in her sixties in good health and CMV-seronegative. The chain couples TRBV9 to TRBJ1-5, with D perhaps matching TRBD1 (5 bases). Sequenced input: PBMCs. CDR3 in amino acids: CASSGGDSNQPQHF. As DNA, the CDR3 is TGTGCCAGCTCGGGGGGTGATAGCAATCAGCCCCAGCATTTT.